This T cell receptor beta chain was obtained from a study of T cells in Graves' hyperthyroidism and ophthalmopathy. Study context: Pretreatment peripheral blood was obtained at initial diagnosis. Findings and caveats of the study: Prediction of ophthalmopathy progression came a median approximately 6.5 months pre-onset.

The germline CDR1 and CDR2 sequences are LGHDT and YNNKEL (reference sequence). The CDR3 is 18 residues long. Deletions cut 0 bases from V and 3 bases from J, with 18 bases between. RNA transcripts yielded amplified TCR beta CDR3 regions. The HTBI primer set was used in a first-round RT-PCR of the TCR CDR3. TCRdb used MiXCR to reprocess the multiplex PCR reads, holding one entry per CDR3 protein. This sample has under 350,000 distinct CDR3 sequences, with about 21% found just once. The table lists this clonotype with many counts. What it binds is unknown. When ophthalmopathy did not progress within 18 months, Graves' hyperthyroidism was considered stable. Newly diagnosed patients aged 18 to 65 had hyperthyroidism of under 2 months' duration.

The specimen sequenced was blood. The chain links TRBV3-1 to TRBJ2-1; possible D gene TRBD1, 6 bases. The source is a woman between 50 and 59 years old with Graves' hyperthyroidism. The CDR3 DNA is TGTGCCAGCAGCCAAGACCCCCCTTTCAGGGGTTACTACAATGAGCAGTTCTTC. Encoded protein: CASSQDPPFRGYYNEQFF.